This TCR beta chain was sequenced for a study of blood T cell repertoires in COVID-19 (dated by TCRdb to the early 2020s). About the full investigation: Collaborator samples came from the United States, Italy and Spain and covered acute and convalescent phases of COVID-19. HLA class I and class II types, where available, came from metadata supplied by the sample provider rather than from assay-based typing. A de-identified subject ID, COVID-19 status, age in years and sex were almost always included in the sample metadata. The samples were drawn from two sources: the first 160 participants of the ongoing ImmuneRACE study, and some 1,300 subjects contributed by 6 global collaborators. The material from the prospective study consisted of cDNA or gDNA derived from T cells, B-cell-depleted T cells, or PBMCs. The repertoires were made available in a free public database intended to serve as a resource for research on the immune response to SARS-CoV-2. The dataset comprised deeply sampled blood TCRbeta repertoires from subjects exposed to, actively infected with, or recovered from COVID-19.

The immunoSEQ Assay, a bias-controlled multiplex PCR, was used to amplify TCRbeta CDR3 regions from genomic DNA. Turning to the authors' computational methods: The number of nucleated cells in each sample was estimated by amplification of reference gene primers within the assay. To quantify the absolute abundance of each unique TCRbeta CDR3 rearrangement, sequence reads were collapsed and filtered. Productive Simpson clonality was computed per sample as the square root of Simpson's diversity index over productive rearrangements. As stored in TCRdb, this immuneACCESS dataset retains in-frame rearrangements with V and J assigned. A fraction of the clones does not appear; measured against another copy, unresolved V genes explain less than half of the discrepancy, and the remainder lacks a known reason. V and J calls and clone size are those listed in that table; D and trimming were worked out from the DNA. The sample profile shows about 57,000 clones; more than 75% of them were found once. More than 8% of the sample is in the top ten clones.

The paper's findings and limits, for the study overall: How much clinical and demographic metadata was included differed by source and by participant, and the metadata was provided uncurated.

The CDR3 runs 15 residues from the cysteine to the phenylalanine. Only the CDR3 portion is preserved as DNA: 45 bases, with reading frame beginning at the first base. CDR1 SGHTA and CDR2 FQGNSA are derived from the germline V gene. Trimming accounts for 5 bases at V and 1 base at J, while the number of junction bases matched to no gene is 5. Whole blood was collected in K2EDTA tubes by collaborating institutions according to the institutions' own protocols. For TCRbeta analysis, collaborators shipped samples in one of three forms: frozen whole blood, isolated PBMCs, or DNA extracted from either of those sample types. Worth noting for this clone: The antigen this receptor binds is unknown. Base qualities are not at hand, and no much larger clone is one base apart.

The source material was peripheral blood. The sequence was obtained from a woman aged 80 or older with acute or convalescent COVID-19. Recombination connected TRBV7-2 to TRBJ2-1, with 7 central nucleotides matching TRBD2. The CDR3 reads as follows: CASSAMGGSYNEQFF. The base sequence is TGTGCCAGCAGCGCCATGGGGGGGTCCTACAATGAGCAGTTCTTC.